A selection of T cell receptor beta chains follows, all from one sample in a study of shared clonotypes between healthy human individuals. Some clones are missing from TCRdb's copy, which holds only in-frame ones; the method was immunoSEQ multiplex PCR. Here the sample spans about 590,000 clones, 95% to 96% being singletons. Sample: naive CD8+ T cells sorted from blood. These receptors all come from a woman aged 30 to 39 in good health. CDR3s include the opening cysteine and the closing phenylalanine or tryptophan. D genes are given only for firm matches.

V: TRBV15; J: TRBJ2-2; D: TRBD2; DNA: TGTGCCACCAGCAGAGACCTAGCGGGGGACACCGGGGAGCTGTTTTTT; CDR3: CATSRDLAGDTGELFF
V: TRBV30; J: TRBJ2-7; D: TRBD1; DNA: TGTGCCTGGAGTTCTCGGACAGGGGGAAGATACGAGCAGTACTTC; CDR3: CAWSSRTGGRYEQYF
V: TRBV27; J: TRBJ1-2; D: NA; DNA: TGTGCCAGCAGGGGGTTTAACTATGGCTACACCTTC; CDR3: CASRGFNYGYTF
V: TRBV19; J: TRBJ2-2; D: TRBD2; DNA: TGTGCCAGCACGGAGCCTAGCGGAAACACCGGGGAGCTGTTTTTT; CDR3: CASTEPSGNTGELFF
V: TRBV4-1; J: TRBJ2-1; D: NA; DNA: TGCGCCAGCAGCGGGCTAGGTCACAATGAGCAGTTCTTC; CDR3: CASSGLGHNEQFF
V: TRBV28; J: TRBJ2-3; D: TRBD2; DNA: TGTGCCAGCACATTAGCGGGAGTTGGCACAGATACGCAGTATTTT; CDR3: CASTLAGVGTDTQYF
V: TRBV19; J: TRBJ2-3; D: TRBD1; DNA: TGTGCCAGTAGTCCCGGACAGGGGGCAGATACGCAGTATTTT; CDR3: CASSPGQGADTQYF
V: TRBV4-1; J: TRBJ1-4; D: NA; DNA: TGCGCCAGCAGCCAAGGTCACCGTAATGAAAAACTGTTTTTT; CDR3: CASSQGHRNEKLFF
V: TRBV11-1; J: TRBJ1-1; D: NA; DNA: TGTGCCAGCAGCTCCATCAACTCTGACACTGAAGCTTTCTTT; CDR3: CASSSINSDTEAFF
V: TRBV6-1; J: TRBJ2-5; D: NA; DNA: TGTGCCAGCAGTGAATGGTATAGCGGAGAGGAAGAGACCCAGTACTTC; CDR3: CASSEWYSGEEETQYF
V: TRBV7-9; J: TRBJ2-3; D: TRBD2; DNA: TGTGCCAGCAGCTTTACGGGGGGACGGACAGATACGCAGTATTTT; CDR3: CASSFTGGRTDTQYF